A single sample gave rise to the 5 T cell receptor beta chains below, sequenced in a study of cytomegalovirus exposure and HLA in healthy donors. The PCR made use of 60 Vbeta and 13 Jbeta primers. Measured with immunoSEQ multiplex PCR; TCRdb has only the in-frame clones, and not every one. Here the sample table reports about 88,000 clones. Sequenced material: PBMCs. These receptors were taken from a girl under 18 in good health and CMV-seropositive.

The V and J genes are TRBV4-1 and TRBJ2-1; D remains ambiguous. The germline V and J ends were trimmed by 10 bases and 5 bases, with 9 bases remaining between them. This CDR3 is built from 11 residues. Per germline, CDR1 MGHRA and CDR2 YSYEKL. This chain's CDR3 is CATESHNEQFF. CDR3 nucleotide sequence: TGCGCCACCGAGAGTCACAATGAGCAGTTCTTC.

The chain is built from TRBV7-6 and TRBJ2-5; 8 bases line up with TRBD1. V was pared by 1 base and J by 7 bases, with 11 bases of the junction left unmatched. CDR3 length: 16 amino acids. The germline V gene has CDR1 SGHVS and CDR2 FNYEAQ. The CDR3 protein is CASSLVRAGGRVTQYF. The CDR3 DNA is TGTGCCAGCAGCTTAGTACGGGCAGGGGGCAGGGTGACCCAGTACTTC.

The chain is built from TRBV4-3 and TRBJ1-2, with D possibly matching TRBD1 (5 bases). With 2 bases removed from V and 6 bases from J, the gap between germline ends came to 16 bases. Germline assignment: CDR1 LGHNA and CDR2 YSLEER. The CDR3 runs 15 residues. In DNA form, the CDR3 reads TGCGCCAGCAGCCAATTTAAAACGGGGGAGGATGGCTACACCTTC. This gives the protein CASSQFKTGEDGYTF.

The V call is TRBV6-1, the J call TRBJ1-4; the D is unclear. The CDR3 consists of 14 residues. Trimming pared 6 bases from V and 0 bases from J, leaving 8 bases between. The germline gives CDR1 MNHNS, CDR2 SASEGT. In DNA, the CDR3 is TGTGCCAGCAGCCGCCTAGCAACTAATGAAAAACTGTTTTTT. Protein sequence: CASSRLATNEKLFF.

The chain joins TRBV12-2 to TRBJ1-2; the D call of TRBD1 is as the table states it, not checked on the DNA. TRBV12-2 is reported as a pseudogene. This CDR3 contains 16 residues. The CDR3 nucleotides are TGTGCAAGTCGCTTATTGTTGGGGTTGGCAGGGGCCGACTACACCTTC. Protein: CASRLLLGLAGADYTF.